The T cell receptor beta chain under discussion was sequenced for a study of Ad26.COV2.S vaccination and SARS-CoV-2 variants. The CDR3 is 14 residues long. Trimming left V 5 bases short and J 5 bases short, with 15 bases between. Germline lookup yields CDR1 SGHRS and CDR2 YFSETQ. Assay used: immunoSEQ multiplex PCR; TCRdb lists only in-frame clones, some missing. Counted here are more than 150,000 clones, around nine tenths occurring once; the ten biggest clones make up around 6.3%. This clonotype was sampled from a human donor who had recovered from COVID-19. Sequences were derived from peripheral blood, sampled after recovery from COVID-19. The chain employs TRBV5-1 and TRBJ2-3; D is possibly TRBD1 (5 bases). The CDR3 is CASRAGLGKDTQYF. CDR3 in DNA: TGCGCCAGCAGGGCAGGGTTGGGGAAAGATACGCAGTATTTT.